The 13 T cell receptor beta chains below come from one sample, sequenced in a study of cytomegalovirus exposure and HLA in healthy donors. Both 60 Vbeta primers and 13 Jbeta primers went into the PCR. Sequenced by immunoSEQ multiplex PCR; TCRdb stores in-frame clones only, minus some. The sample yields fewer than 120,000 clones, over 60% seen once. Sequences were obtained from PBMCs. All receptors come from a woman aged 60-75 years in good health and CMV-seropositive.

The chain couples TRBV6-5 to TRBJ2-5; D is possibly TRBD2 (6 bases). The DNA end is a closer match to TRBJ2-7, so the J assignment may be wrong. The CDR3 has 15 residues. From germline, CDR1 is MNHEY and CDR2 SVGAGI. The CDR3: CASSFSTGADYEQYF. The DNA of the CDR3 is TGTGCCAGCAGTTTCTCTACGGGAGCAGACTACGAGCAGTACTTC.

V and J are TRBV7-2 and TRBJ2-5; unclear D gene. CDR1 SGHTA and CDR2 FQGNSA come from the germline V gene. Trimming removed 5 bases from V and 2 bases from J, with 9 bases in between. This CDR3 is 13 amino acids long. CDR3 sequence (DNA): TGTGCCAGCAGCATAGACTGGCAAGAGACCCAGTACTTC. Protein sequence: CASSIDWQETQYF.

Remarks on this clone: The sample contains more than one DNA sequence encoding this CDR3. Written as DNA, the CDR3 is TGCGCCAGCAGCCCCCTGGGGCAGGGGGGTATAGAGACCCAGTACTTC. Amino acid sequence: CASSPLGQGGIETQYF. The V and J genes are TRBV5-1 and TRBJ2-5; possible D gene TRBD1, 7 bases. Germline V CDR1 and CDR2: SGHRS, YFSETQ. CDR3 length: 16 residues. V was pared by 4 bases and J by 4 bases, with 20 bases between.

The rearrangement links TRBV18 to TRBJ2-1, with TRBD2 matching over 12 bases. The germline V gene has CDR1 KGHSH and CDR2 LQKENI. This CDR3 contains 18 residues. The ends lost 4 bases at V and 6 bases at J; junction bases unmatched: 13. In nucleotides, the CDR3 is TGTGCCAGCTCACTTTGGACTAGCGGGACGGCCGTGGGCAATGAGCAGTTCTTC. Translation: CASSLWTSGTAVGNEQFF.

The chain links TRBV4-2 to TRBJ1-5; D gene unclear. The CDR3 runs to 14 residues. V was trimmed by 1 base and J by 7 bases, leaving 11 bases between them. In germline, CDR1 is LGHNA, CDR2 YNFKEQ. The CDR3 here is CASSQVYSLQPQHF. In DNA, the CDR3 is TGTGCCAGCAGCCAAGTTTATTCACTCCAGCCCCAGCATTTT.

V gene TRBV5-1 combines with J gene TRBJ2-7; D is perhaps TRBD2 (6 bases). This CDR3 is built from 14 residues. V was cut by 4 bases and J by 3 bases, with 14 bases left in between. Germline V gene data show CDR1 as SGHRS and CDR2 as YFSETQ. The CDR3 here is CASSPRDSYYEQYF. DNA of the CDR3: TGCGCCAGCAGCCCCCGGGACTCTTACTACGAGCAGTACTTC.

The CDR3 loop reads CASSGTASGNTIYF. CDR3 in DNA: TGTGCCAGCAGCGGGACAGCCTCTGGAAACACCATATATTTT. V gene TRBV6-5 combines with J gene TRBJ1-3; 7 bases fit TRBD1. Germline lookup yields CDR1 MNHEY and CDR2 SVGAGI. The CDR3 extends over 14 amino acids. V lost 6 bases and J lost 0; bases outside the gene matches: 2.

J is TRBJ1-1 and V is TRBV19, with D perhaps TRBD1 (5 bases). This CDR3 comprises 13 residues. Per germline, CDR1 LNHDA and CDR2 SQIVND (reference sequence). V lost 5 bases and J lost 7, with 14 bases in between. The CDR3: CASSVGPGIEAFF. In DNA, the CDR3 is TGTGCCAGTAGTGTCGGGCCAGGGATTGAAGCTTTCTTT.

The genes are TRBV27 and TRBJ1-2, with 8 bases identical to TRBD1. The germline gives CDR1 MNHEY, CDR2 SMNVEV (reference sequence). Trimming at V came to 3 bases and at J to 6 bases, leaving 6 bases not matched to a gene. The length of the CDR3 is 14 residues. Here the CDR3 DNA reads TGTGCCAGCAGTTTGAAGGGACAGGTAGATGGCTACACCTTC. Translated: CASSLKGQVDGYTF.

The chain is built from TRBV29-1 and TRBJ1-1, with TRBD1 identical over 7 bases. Germline assignment: CDR1 SQVTM and CDR2 ANQGSEA. J lost 1 base, V lost 5 bases, and 4 bases had no gene match. This CDR3 contains 13 residues. The CDR3 loop is CSVYRGSNTEAFF. DNA of the CDR3: TGCAGCGTTTACAGGGGTTCGAACACTGAAGCTTTCTTT.

V usage is TRBV5-1 and J usage is TRBJ2-7; D may be TRBD1 (6 bases). The CDR3 contains 17 residues. V gave up 4 bases and J gave up 4 bases, with 24 bases separating them. Germline V CDR1 and CDR2: SGHRS, YFSETQ. For the CDR3, the DNA is TGCGCCAGCAGCCCGCAGCAAACAGGGTTAACAACTTACGAGCAGTACTTC. It codes for CASSPQQTGLTTYEQYF.

The rearrangement uses TRBV7-6 and TRBJ2-1, with D perhaps TRBD2 (5 bases). The CDR3 has 15 amino acids. The V end was cut by 1 base, the J end by 10 bases, with 17 bases between. Germline V gives CDR1 SGHVS, CDR2 FNYEAQ. CDR3: CASSLDTFEGNEQFF. DNA of the CDR3: TGTGCCAGCAGCTTAGATACTTTTGAGGGAAACGAGCAGTTCTTC.

This clone was picked up a small number of times. At one boundary the junction diverges from the germline segment, which might be a read error. The chain links TRBV7-7 to TRBJ1-3; perhaps TRBD1 as D (6 bases). Germline V gives CDR1 SSHAT, CDR2 FNYEAQ (reference sequence). The length of the CDR3 is 15 residues. CDR3 DNA sequence: TGTGCTAGCAGCGTCTCAGGGGACCCTGGAAACACCATATATTTT. As protein: CASSVSGDPGNTIYF.